This T cell receptor beta chain originates from a study of shared clonotypes between healthy human individuals. Only one count was recorded for this clone. The table came from immunoSEQ multiplex PCR; TCRdb's copy has only in-frame clones and leaves some out. The sample lists about 490,000 clones, 81% seen once, with more than 9.5% in the top ten. This CDR3 is 15 amino acids long. Unmatched junction bases numbered 5, after V lost 5 bases and J lost 7 bases. Germline CDR1 is SGHTA and CDR2 is FQGTGA. This TCR derives from a middle-aged woman in good health. Some clones in this sample may be carry-over from other donors' samples. The V call is TRBV7-3, the J call TRBJ2-1; 13 bases fit TRBD2. Sequenced material: PBMCs. The CDR3 DNA reads TGTGCCAGCAGCCCGGGACTAGCGGGATTGAATGAGCAGTTCTTC. This sequence encodes CASSPGLAGLNEQFF. Looking up the rest from reference TRBV7-3 and TRBJ2-1 gives the full variable domain: GAGVSQTPSNKVTEKGKYVELRCDPISGHTALYWYRQSLGQGPEFLIYFQGTGAADDSGLPNDRFFAVRPEGSVSTLKIQRTERGDSAVYLCASSPGLAGLNEQFFGPGTRLTVL.